This entry is about one TCR beta chain. Antigen: not known. This record belongs to a study of cytomegalovirus exposure and HLA in healthy donors. Findings and limits, study-wide: Listed as cytomegalovirus-associated were 164 TCR beta chains. Cytomegalovirus status, reportedly, was diagnosed with high specificity and sensitivity by the classifier.

The PCR made use of 60 Vbeta and 13 Jbeta primers. The table came from immunoSEQ multiplex PCR; TCRdb's copy has only in-frame clones and leaves some out. The table lists about 140,000 clones, 80% of them singletons, with approximately 2.5% in the top ten. The CDR3 is 16 residues long. Trimming cost V 3 bases and J 6 bases, with 20 bases left between them. CDR1 and CDR2 from the germline V gene are SGDLS and YYNGEE. Sequencing used PBMCs. This chain uses TRBV9 with TRBJ2-3; TRBD1 is a possible D gene (6 bases). The TCR originated in a man aged 45-60 years in good health and CMV-seronegative. The CDR3 sequence is CASSERDISRSDTQYF. CDR3 DNA sequence: TGTGCCAGCAGCGAGAGGGACATCTCCAGATCGGATACGCAGTATTTT.